These 14 T cell receptor beta chains share one sample of origin, sequenced in a study of early T cells in non-severe SARS-CoV-2 infection. TCRdb reanalysed the 5' RACE reads using MiXCR and keeps one entry per CDR3 protein. Altogether around 81,000 distinct CDR3 sequences are present, 11% to 15% being singletons, with the ten largest covering about 10%. The sample taken for sequencing was whole blood. All receptors derive from an adult who was a healthcare worker with PCR-confirmed SARS-CoV-2 infection or an uninfected control (not recorded which).

This rearrangement joins TRBV9 to TRBJ2-1; the match to TRBD2 covers 13 bases. Germline CDR1 is SGDLS and CDR2 is YYNGEE. The CDR3 consists of 17 residues. With V trimmed by 2 bases and J by 0 bases, 2 bases remained unmatched. The CDR3 sequence: CASSVTSGGSSYNEQFF. CDR3 bases: TGTGCCAGCAGCGTGACTAGCGGGGGGTCCTCCTACAATGAGCAGTTCTTC.

This clonotype was counted a few times. The V call is TRBV2, the J call TRBJ1-1; D is unresolved. The V and J ends lost 6 bases and 4 bases respectively, with 15 bases between them. From germline, CDR1 is SNHLY and CDR2 FYNNEI. The CDR3 has 14 residues. The CDR3 DNA follows: TGTGCCAGCAGCGAACGACGGGGTAGCACTGAAGCTTTCTTT. Translated: CASSERRGSTEAFF.

This chain uses TRBV6-5 with TRBJ2-1, with D unresolved. The germline V gene has CDR1 MNHEY and CDR2 SVGAGI. There are 12 residues in the CDR3. V gave up 6 bases and J gave up 4 bases, with 7 bases separating them. The chain's CDR3 is CASRTTYNEQFF. CDR3 bases: TGTGCCAGCAGAACTACATACAATGAGCAGTTCTTC.

A word on this clonotype: This may be a read error, as it is one base from a much larger clone. The chain links TRBV30 to TRBJ1-2; D might be TRBD1 (6 bases). There are 13 residues in the CDR3. CDR1 is GTSNPN, CDR2 SVGIG, per germline (reference sequence). CDR3 in amino acids: CVWTADRNYGYTF. The CDR3 region has the DNA TGTGTCTGGACCGCCGACAGGAACTATGGCTACACCTTC. Using reference TRBV30 and TRBJ1-2 for the parts outside the CDR3, the full variable domain is SQTIHQWPATLVQPVGSPLSLECTVEGTSNPNLYWYRQAAGRGLQLLFYSVGIGQISSEVPQNLSASRPQDRQFILSSKKLLLSDSGFYLCVWTADRNYGYTFGSGTRLTVV.

The chain carries TRBV12-3 or TRBV12-4 and TRBJ1-1, with D perhaps matching TRBD1 (6 bases). The CDR3 contains 19 residues. The V end was cut by 2 bases, the J end by 0 bases, with 22 bases between. The CDR3 protein is CASSLYSKGGTFMNTEAFF. In DNA form, the CDR3 reads TGTGCCAGCAGTTTATACAGTAAAGGGGGTACGTTCATGAACACTGAAGCTTTCTTT.

Comment on this clonotype: A read error may be the cause here, since a much bigger clone is one base away. The chain links TRBV20-1 to TRBJ2-7; D tentatively fits TRBD1 or TRBD2 (5 bases each). There are 14 residues in the CDR3. Per germline, CDR1 DFQATT and CDR2 SNEGSKA (reference sequence). CDR3 loop: CGASGTKEPYEQYF. CDR3 in DNA: TGCGGTGCCTCCGGGACGAAGGAACCCTACGAGCAGTACTTC.

This clonotype has a handful of counts. The chain recombines TRBV29-1 with TRBJ2-5, with D possibly being TRBD1 (6 bases). The CDR3 is 13 residues long. Germline V lookup: CDR1 SQVTM, CDR2 ANQGSEA. Trimming left V 7 bases short and J 5 bases short, with 17 bases between. CDR3 DNA: TGCAGCGCAAGCCACAGGGATGTGGAGACCCAGTACTTC. This translates into CSASHRDVETQYF.

The J gene is TRBJ1-2, the V gene TRBV5-5, with a weak D call TRBD1 (5 bases). The CDR3 consists of 14 residues. V was clipped by 2 bases and J by 5 bases, with 13 bases between them. Germline V CDR1 and CDR2: SGHKS, YYEKEE (reference sequence). The CDR3 reads CASSFEGSYYGYTF. CDR3 coding DNA: TGTGCCAGCAGCTTTGAGGGGAGCTATTATGGCTACACCTTC.

In this sample, this clonotype turned up a few times. The chain is built from TRBV7-3 and TRBJ2-3, with no clear D. The germline V gene encodes CDR1 SGHTA and CDR2 FQGTGA. Trimming stripped 4 bases from V and 5 bases from J, with 7 bases between. The CDR3 runs 12 residues. The CDR3 DNA reads TGTGCCAGCAGCTCCAATAGAGATACGCAGTATTTT. It yields the protein CASSSNRDTQYF.

The rearrangement uses TRBV20-1 and TRBJ2-7, with a weak D call TRBD1 (6 bases). Germline loops: CDR1 DFQATT, CDR2 SNEGSKA (reference sequence). Trimming pared 1 base from V and 3 bases from J, leaving 10 bases between. CDR3 length: 13 residues. DNA of the CDR3: TGCAGTGCTAGAGGGATACAGGGCTACGAGCAGTACTTC. This codes for CSARGIQGYEQYF.

The rearrangement uses TRBV5-1 and TRBJ2-2; 7 bases fit TRBD1. Germline lookup yields CDR1 SGHRS and CDR2 YFSETQ. Losses at the gene ends were 1 base for V and 3 bases for J; bases not matched to a gene: 6. The CDR3 consists of 16 residues. The CDR3, as DNA: TGCGCCAGCAGCTTGAACAGGGGCCAATACACCGGGGAGCTGTTTTTT. Its translation: CASSLNRGQYTGELFF. The variable domain in full, with the rest retrieved from reference TRBV5-1 and TRBJ2-2, is KAGVTQTPRYLIKTRGQQVTLSCSPISGHRSVSWYQQTPGQGLQFLFEYFSETQRNKGNFPGRFSGRQFSNSRSEMNVSTLELGDSALYLCASSLNRGQYTGELFFGEGSRLTVL.

In its sample, this clonotype was seen many times. This chain links TRBV20-1 with TRBJ1-1; 10 nucleotides agree with TRBD1. The CDR3 covers 13 residues. V lost 6 bases and J lost 9; bases outside the gene matches: 10. The germline V gene has CDR1 DFQATT and CDR2 SNEGSKA (reference sequence). CDR3 amino acids: CSASPGTGEQAFF. DNA for the CDR3: TGCAGTGCCTCCCCTGGGACAGGGGAACAAGCTTTCTTT.

This clonotype was seen repeatedly, ten times or more. V gene TRBV5-1 combines with J gene TRBJ2-1, with 8 bases matching TRBD1. The CDR3 contains 14 residues. The V gene end was trimmed by 4 bases and the J gene end by 6 bases; junction bases not matched to a gene: 6. In germline, CDR1 is SGHRS, CDR2 YFSETQ. As DNA, the CDR3 is TGCGCCAGCAGCATACGACAGGGGTTCAATGAGCAGTTCTTC. This codes for CASSIRQGFNEQFF.

The chain carries TRBV7-8 and TRBJ2-1, with TRBD2 identical over 8 bases. J gave up 2 bases and V 4 bases, and 10 bases lay outside the gene matches. CDR1 is SGHVS, CDR2 FQNEAQ, per germline. This CDR3 spans 17 amino acids. The CDR3 region is CASSSSRLAGPYNEQFF. The CDR3 DNA reads as TGTGCCAGCAGCTCCTCCAGGCTAGCGGGTCCCTACAATGAGCAGTTCTTC.